This TCR beta chain appears in the sequencing data of a study of T-cell reconstitution after alpha-beta-depleted transplantation in children. In its sample, this clonotype was seen many times. V lost 1 base, J lost 3 bases, and 13 bases lay in between. CDR1 SGHAT and CDR2 FQNNGV come from the germline V gene. CDR3 length: 15 residues. TCRbeta library preparation incorporated unique molecular identifiers. TCRdb recomputed calls from the PCR reads with MiXCR, one row per CDR3 protein. The data contain around 380,000 distinct CDR3 sequences, approximately 11% of them seen just once; the ten biggest clones take up 4.5% to 6.5%.

The sequence derives from a human donor who donated a stem cell graft to a child with acute myeloid leukemia. Source: PBMCs from the stem cell graft donor, taken from the stem cell graft. The chain links TRBV11-2 to TRBJ2-7; possible D gene TRBD1, 5 bases. The CDR3 DNA is TGTGCCAGCAGCTTAGGTACAGGAATGATCTACGAGCAGTACTTC. Translation gives CASSLGTGMIYEQYF.